This T cell receptor (beta chain) was identified during a study of OX40 agonist ivuxolimab in advanced cancers. For the study at large: Patients received ivuxolimab, an intravenous treatment, every 2 weeks at 0.01 to 10 mg/kg. Points from the study as a whole: At 0.1 to 3.0 mg/kg, clonal expansion of CD4+ and CD8+ blood T cells had occurred by week 6. Antigen targets of the expanded peripheral T cells went undetermined.

To note about this clone: Antigen specificity is unknown.

TCRdb's copy holds only in-frame clones and misses some; the assay was immunoSEQ multiplex PCR. The table includes about 48,000 clones, approximately 85% detected once. Researchers took blood at baseline, on cycle 4 day 1, and on cycle 7 day 1. The germline V gene encodes CDR1 SQVTM and CDR2 ANQGSEA. The V end lost 7 bases, the J end lost 4 bases, and 14 bases lay between the germline ends. This CDR3 has 13 amino acids. The chain has TRBV29-1 and TRBJ1-3; D possibly corresponds to TRBD1 (6 bases). The sequence came from an adult with an advanced solid tumor such as melanoma, head and neck, liver or kidney cancer. Material: CD4+ or CD8+ T cells sorted from blood, obtained in a trial of the OX40 agonist ivuxolimab. CDR3 amino acids: CSARGVWGNTIYF. The CDR3 DNA reads as TGCAGCGCGAGGGGGGTTTGGGGAAACACCATATATTTT.